These T cell receptor beta chains were read from a single sample in a study of OX40 agonist ivuxolimab in advanced cancers. The assay was immunoSEQ multiplex PCR, and TCRdb's table has in-frame clones only and misses some. The sample lists approximately 62,000 clones, around 92% seen once, with 13% in the top ten. The source material was CD4+ or CD8+ T cells sorted from blood, sampled in a trial of the OX40 agonist ivuxolimab. These receptors were collected from an adult with an advanced solid tumor such as melanoma, head and neck, liver or kidney cancer. The CDR3 runs from the conserved cysteine through the conserved F or W.

cdr3_length,j_call,v_call,cdr3_aa
14,TRBJ1-1,TRBV27,CAGSSTGGGTEAFF
18,TRBJ2-2,TRBV14,CASSQVGTGDFYTGELFF
13,TRBJ1-2,TRBV4-1,CASSQEYEEGITF
15,TRBJ2-2,TRBV5-1,CASSGDRTPNGELFF
14,TRBJ2-7,TRBV7-6,CASSLNRAHYEQYF
13,TRBJ1-1,TRBV13,CASSFGTGTEAFF
15,TRBJ2-1,TRBV4-3,CASSQGDRGPNEQFF
15,TRBJ2-7,TRBV15,CATSRATFNTYEQYF
16,TRBJ2-7,TRBV11-2,CASSSPGTGMSYEQYF
16,TRBJ2-1,TRBV19,CASSIFLDSSHNEQFF
14,TRBJ2-7,TRBV11-3,CASSLGAGTYEQYF
14,TRBJ1-5,TRBV19,CASRETDSNQPQHF
15,TRBJ2-7,TRBV11-2,CASSPLTGIGSEQYF
17,TRBJ2-7,TRBV19,CASSTPSSRGNDYEQYF
15,TRBJ1-1,TRBV15,CATSLAQGSVTEAFF
13,TRBJ2-7,TRBV19,CASSSYLSYEQYF
14,TRBJ1-5,TRBV27,CASSLSEGSQPQHF
16,TRBJ1-6,TRBV4-2,CASSQDETGVNSPLHF
15,TRBJ2-1,TRBV6-6,CASSAGTPYHNEQFF
13,TRBJ2-1,TRBV6-1,CASLSETYNEQFF
14,TRBJ1-6,TRBV19,CASRSGTDNSPLHF
15,TRBJ2-7,TRBV7-9,CASSSSWDTRDEQYF
12,TRBJ1-1,TRBV19,CASNSVGTEAFF
13,TRBJ1-1,TRBV11-2,CASSLSHYTEAFF
16,TRBJ1-2,TRBV9,CASSVAQGPSGYGYTF
14,TRBJ2-7,TRBV7-3,CASSLFGSGSEQYF
13,TRBJ2-1,TRBV14,CASTPTGGNEQFF
13,TRBJ2-7,TRBV7-9,CASSSRIAWEQYF
12,TRBJ1-1,TRBV13,CASSSRQGEAFF
15,TRBJ2-1,TRBV9,CASSAFGGSMDEQFF
14,TRBJ1-5,TRBV7-6,CASSLGGLGQPQHF
14,TRBJ1-2,TRBV6-5,CASSFQGDNYGYTF
16,TRBJ2-5,TRBV6-5,CASSYYSGGIAETQYF
15,TRBJ2-2,TRBV7-8,CASSLDRGRTGELFF
12,TRBJ2-1,TRBV27,CASSLKRNEQFF
14,TRBJ1-4,TRBV9,CASGETGAHEKLFF
12,TRBJ2-7,TRBV11-2,CASSLEGREQYF
15,TRBJ2-7,TRBV4-1,CASSRTTGPPYEQYF
13,TRBJ2-7,TRBV27,CASSLSELYEQYF
16,TRBJ1-1,TRBV19,CASSMGGAAGPTEAFF
16,TRBJ1-2,TRBV7-8,CASSFTPAGDFYGYTF
14,TRBJ2-1,TRBV9,CASSVGRGRDEQFF
15,TRBJ2-7,TRBV6-1,CASLTLGQGYYEQYF
14,TRBJ1-4,TRBV7-9,CASSLVGTNEKLFF
15,TRBJ2-7,TRBV5-1,CASSLGQGYSYEQYF
8,TRBJ2-7,TRBV2,CASPPQYF
15,TRBJ1-1,TRBV7-3,CASSPQTGSNTEAFF
15,TRBJ2-1,TRBV6-6,CASTMTQLPGNEQFF
11,TRBJ2-1,TRBV5-1,CASTRGNEQFF